This is a list of T cell receptor beta chains from one sample in a study of blood T cell repertoires in COVID-19. The protocol was immunoSEQ multiplex PCR, while the TCRdb copy is restricted to in-frame clones and leaves out a portion. The data hold 60,000 to 70,000 clones, with approximately 83% observed a single time. The sequenced sample was peripheral blood. These receptors were taken from a woman in her sixties or seventies with acute or convalescent COVID-19. The CDR3 runs from the conserved cysteine through the conserved F or W. A D gene is named only where the DNA matches it firmly. For some rows the clone size is stated as once, few or many, or as a class when expanded; others skip it.

j_call clone_size cdr3_length d_call v_call cdr3_aa cdr3_nt
TRBJ2-3 NA 15 TRBD1 TRBV19 CASSPGTGAMDTQYF TGTGCCAGTAGTCCCGGGACAGGGGCCATGGATACGCAGTATTTT
TRBJ2-7 NA 14 NA TRBV3-1/TRBV3-2 CASSQTGRFAEQYF TGTGCCAGCAGCCAAACAGGGCGTTTTGCCGAGCAGTACTTC
TRBJ1-1 NA 14 TRBD1 TRBV19 CASKTGVMNTEAFF TGTGCCAGTAAAACAGGGGTTATGAACACTGAAGCTTTCTTT
TRBJ2-3 NA 15 TRBD2 TRBV2 CASSGPPSGVNTQYF TGTGCCAGCAGTGGTCCGCCTAGCGGGGTGAATACGCAGTATTTT
TRBJ1-2 NA 15 NA TRBV5-6 CASSFWAMQAYGYTF TGTGCCAGCAGCTTCTGGGCGATGCAGGCCTATGGCTACACCTTC
TRBJ2-3 NA 15 NA TRBV2 CASSGGAGRTDTQYF TGTGCCAGCAGTGGAGGAGCGGGCCGCACAGATACGCAGTATTTT
TRBJ2-2 NA 15 TRBD2 TRBV30 CAWKITGGLNGELFF TGTGCCTGGAAAATAACGGGGGGGCTGAACGGGGAGCTGTTTTTT
TRBJ2-1 NA 14 NA TRBV7-2 CVEGGGSSYNEQFF TGTGTCGAGGGGGGCGGGAGCTCCTACAATGAGCAGTTCTTC
TRBJ2-2 NA 15 NA TRBV2 CASRGGGVGTGELFF TGTGCCAGCCGAGGCGGGGGCGTTGGGACCGGGGAGCTGTTTTTT
TRBJ2-5 NA 16 TRBD1 TRBV5-1 CASSLVGQGLQETQYF TGCGCCAGCAGCTTGGTGGGACAGGGTCTACAAGAGACCCAGTACTTC
TRBJ2-3 NA 15 NA TRBV4-2 CASSQDALSTDTQYF TGTGCCAGCAGCCAAGACGCTCTAAGCACAGATACGCAGTATTTT
TRBJ2-3 NA 16 NA TRBV3-1/TRBV3-2 CASSPGEVRYTDTQYF TGTGCCAGCAGCCCGGGGGAAGTAAGGTACACAGATACGCAGTATTTT
TRBJ1-2 NA 13 NA TRBV12-3/TRBV12-4 CASGLRGRYGYTF TGTGCCAGCGGACTTCGCGGACGCTATGGCTACACCTTC
TRBJ1-1 NA 13 NA TRBV2 CASYREMNTEAFF TGTGCCAGTTACAGGGAGATGAACACTGAAGCTTTCTTT
TRBJ1-6 NA 16 NA TRBV5-1 CASSAWGGRYNSPLHF TGCGCCAGCAGCGCATGGGGGGGACGTTATAATTCACCCCTCCACTTT
TRBJ1-4 NA 16 NA TRBV29-1 CSVEDGVSGIGVELFF TGCAGCGTTGAAGATGGGGTCTCGGGGATCGGGGTTGAACTGTTTTTT
TRBJ2-3 NA 13 NA TRBV10-3 CARASTSTDTQYF TGTGCCAGGGCGAGCACCAGCACAGATACGCAGTATTTT
TRBJ1-4 NA 14 TRBD1 TRBV6-1 CASSDIGGNEKLFF TGTGCCAGCAGTGACATAGGGGGCAATGAAAAACTGTTTTTT
TRBJ1-2 NA 14 NA TRBV6-5 CASSYSETEYGYTF TGTGCCAGCAGTTACTCGGAGACCGAGTATGGCTACACCTTC
TRBJ1-2 NA 15 NA TRBV30 CAWSATGTLGYGYTF TGTGCCTGGAGTGCGACCGGGACTCTTGGCTATGGCTACACCTTC
TRBJ1-1 NA 14 NA TRBV6-6 CASSDRTPHTEAFF TGTGCCAGCAGTGACAGGACACCCCACACTGAAGCTTTCTTT
TRBJ1-1 NA 11 NA TRBV12-3/TRBV12-4 CASTRGDEAFF TGTGCCAGCACCCGCGGCGATGAAGCTTTCTTT
TRBJ1-4 NA 15 TRBD1 TRBV6-5 CATWKTGGTNEKLFF TGTGCCACCTGGAAAACAGGGGGGACTAATGAAAAACTGTTTTTT
TRBJ1-1 few 15 NA TRBV19 CASSESPGGRTEAFF TGTGCCAGTAGCGAGAGTCCGGGGGGAAGAACTGAAGCTTTCTTT
TRBJ2-5 few 16 TRBD1 TRBV19 CASRAPPGQGQETQYF TGTGCCAGTCGCGCCCCGCCGGGACAGGGACAGGAGACCCAGTACTTC
TRBJ2-7 NA 15 NA TRBV4-2 CASSQGLGGAPEQYF TGTGCCAGCAGCCAAGGTTTAGGCGGGGCTCCCGAGCAGTACTTC
TRBJ1-2 NA 15 NA TRBV10-1 CASSEAADSPYGYTF TGCGCCAGCAGTGAGGCCGCGGACAGCCCCTATGGCTACACCTTC
TRBJ2-7 NA 16 TRBD2 TRBV19 CASSMIAGVFSYEQYF TGTGCCAGTAGTATGATAGCGGGGGTTTTCTCCTACGAGCAGTACTTC
TRBJ1-1 few 13 NA TRBV28 CASSLQYETEAFF TGTGCCAGCAGTTTACAATATGAGACTGAAGCTTTCTTT
TRBJ1-1 NA 14 NA TRBV24-1 CATSDLWGGTEAFF TGTGCCACCAGTGATTTGTGGGGAGGAACTGAAGCTTTCTTT
TRBJ2-5 NA 16 NA TRBV5-1 CASSLGVAALQETQYF TGCGCCAGCAGCTTGGGGGTAGCGGCCCTCCAAGAGACCCAGTACTTC
TRBJ1-1 NA 13 NA TRBV6-5 CASSYPGNTEAFF TGTGCCAGCAGTTACCCGGGGAACACTGAAGCTTTCTTT
TRBJ1-1 NA 11 NA TRBV19 CASSTVAEAFF TGTGCCAGTAGTACGGTGGCTGAAGCTTTCTTT
TRBJ2-2 NA 22 TRBD2 TRBV3-1/TRBV3-2 CASSPGTSGGAVSFFSTGELFF TGTGCCAGCAGCCCAGGGACTAGCGGGGGGGCGGTGAGTTTCTTCTCCACCGGGGAGCTGTTTTTT
TRBJ2-1 NA 12 NA TRBV6-2/TRBV6-3 CASSLAVSEQFF TGTGCCAGCAGCCTAGCAGTCAGTGAGCAGTTCTTC
TRBJ2-1 NA 17 NA TRBV7-2 CASSLSGRRGAYNEQFF TGTGCCAGCAGTTTGTCGGGTCGGCGGGGTGCCTACAATGAGCAGTTCTTC
TRBJ2-1 NA 14 TRBD1 TRBV6-1 CASSEAYRGNEQFF TGTGCCAGCAGTGAAGCTTACAGGGGGAATGAGCAGTTCTTC
TRBJ2-7 NA 11 NA TRBV7-9 CASSSSGSKYF TGTGCCAGCAGCTCATCAGGGTCCAAGTACTTC
TRBJ1-2 NA 13 NA TRBV3-1/TRBV3-2 CASSQDRDYGYTF TGTGCCAGCAGCCAAGATCGGGACTATGGCTACACCTTC
TRBJ2-7 NA 14 NA TRBV5-6 CASSLDQGGAEQYF TGTGCCAGCAGCTTGGATCAGGGGGGAGCCGAGCAGTACTTC
TRBJ1-3 NA 13 NA TRBV29-1 CSVVGGLGNTIYF TGCAGCGTCGTCGGAGGGCTGGGAAACACCATATATTTT
TRBJ1-5 NA 15 TRBD1 TRBV10-3 CATWDSDYSNQPQHF TGTGCCACTTGGGACAGCGATTATAGCAATCAGCCCCAGCATTTT
TRBJ1-1 NA 13 NA TRBV7-9 CASSFGEETEAFF TGTGCCAGCAGCTTCGGGGAGGAGACTGAAGCTTTCTTT
TRBJ1-2 NA 13 TRBD1 TRBV11-2 CASSSNRGGGYTF TGTGCCAGCAGCTCTAACAGGGGCGGAGGCTACACCTTC
TRBJ2-2 NA 13 NA TRBV5-1 CASRQADTGELFF TGCGCCAGCCGACAGGCAGACACCGGGGAGCTGTTTTTT
TRBJ2-7 NA 16 TRBD1 TRBV5-4 CASSLGAGTGGYEQYF TGTGCCAGCAGCTTGGGGGCCGGGACAGGGGGCTACGAGCAGTACTTC
TRBJ2-2 NA 15 NA TRBV7-2 CASSLGRGASGELFF TGTGCCAGCAGCTTAGGGAGGGGCGCAAGCGGGGAGCTGTTTTTT
TRBJ1-4 NA 14 NA TRBV2 CASRLRATNEKLFF TGTGCCAGCAGGCTCAGGGCAACTAATGAAAAACTGTTTTTT
TRBJ1-4 NA 15 NA TRBV19 CASSSLGAPNEKLFF TGTGCCAGTAGTAGTTTGGGGGCGCCTAATGAAAAACTGTTTTTT
TRBJ2-3 few 20 TRBD2 TRBV4-2 CASSQDLLASGASGADTQYF TGTGCCAGCAGCCAAGATCTTTTGGCTAGCGGGGCCTCGGGGGCAGATACGCAGTATTTT
TRBJ1-1 NA 15 TRBD1 TRBV2 CASTDRQGANTEAFF TGTGCCAGCACCGATCGACAGGGGGCGAACACTGAAGCTTTCTTT
TRBJ2-1 NA 14 NA TRBV20-1 CSASPSAGWHEQFF TGCAGTGCTAGTCCATCCGCGGGTTGGCATGAGCAGTTCTTC
TRBJ1-5 NA 15 NA TRBV7-9 CASSLSGTGNQPQHF TGTGCCAGCAGCTTAAGTGGGACTGGGAATCAGCCCCAGCATTTT
TRBJ1-2 once 13 NA TRBV12-3/TRBV12-4 CASSGRQNYGYTF TGTGCCAGCAGTGGACGACAGAACTATGGCTACACCTTC
TRBJ2-7 NA 14 NA TRBV5-1 CASSIGQGGREQYF TGCGCCAGCTCCATCGGGCAGGGGGGTCGCGAGCAGTACTTC